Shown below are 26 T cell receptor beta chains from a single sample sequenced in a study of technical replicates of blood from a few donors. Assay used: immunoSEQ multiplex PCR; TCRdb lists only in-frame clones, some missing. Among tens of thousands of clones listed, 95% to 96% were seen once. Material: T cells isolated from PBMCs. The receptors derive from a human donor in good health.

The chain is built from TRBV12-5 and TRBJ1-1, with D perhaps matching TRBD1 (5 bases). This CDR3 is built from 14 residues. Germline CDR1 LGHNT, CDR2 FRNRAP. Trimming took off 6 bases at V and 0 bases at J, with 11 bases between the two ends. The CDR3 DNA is TGTGCTAGTGGACAGACAGTCATGAACACTGAAGCTTTCTTT. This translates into CASGQTVMNTEAFF. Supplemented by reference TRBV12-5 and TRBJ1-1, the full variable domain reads DARVTQTPRHKVTEMGQEVTMRCQPILGHNTVFWYRQTMMQGLELLAYFRNRAPLDDSGMPKDRFSAEMPDATLATLKIQPSEPRDSAVYFCASGQTVMNTEAFFGQGTRLTVV.

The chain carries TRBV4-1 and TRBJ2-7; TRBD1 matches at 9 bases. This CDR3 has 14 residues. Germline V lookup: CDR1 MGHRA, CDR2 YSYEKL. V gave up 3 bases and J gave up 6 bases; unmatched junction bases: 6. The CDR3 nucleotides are TGCGCCAGCAGCCACCCCTTACAGGGGGCCGAGCAGTACTTC. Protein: CASSHPLQGAEQYF.

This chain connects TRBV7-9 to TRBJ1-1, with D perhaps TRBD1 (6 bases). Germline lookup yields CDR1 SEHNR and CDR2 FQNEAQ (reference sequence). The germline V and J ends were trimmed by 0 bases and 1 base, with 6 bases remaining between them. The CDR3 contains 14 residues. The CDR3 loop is CASSLAQGNTEAFF. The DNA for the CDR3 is TGTGCCAGCAGCTTAGCACAGGGGAACACTGAAGCTTTCTTT.

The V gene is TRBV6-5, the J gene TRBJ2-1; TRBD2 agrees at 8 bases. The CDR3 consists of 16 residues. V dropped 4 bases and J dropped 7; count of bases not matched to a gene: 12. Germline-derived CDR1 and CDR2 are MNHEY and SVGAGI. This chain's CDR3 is CASSFTTSGLRNEQFF. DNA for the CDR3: TGTGCCAGCAGTTTCACTACTAGCGGCCTGCGGAATGAGCAGTTCTTC.

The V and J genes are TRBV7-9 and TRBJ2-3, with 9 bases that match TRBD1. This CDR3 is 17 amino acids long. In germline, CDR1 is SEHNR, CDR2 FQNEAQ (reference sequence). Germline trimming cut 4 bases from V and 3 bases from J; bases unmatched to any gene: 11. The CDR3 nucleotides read TGTGCCAGCAGCTCCAGCCCGGGACAGGGCGATACAGATACGCAGTATTTT. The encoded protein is CASSSSPGQGDTDTQYF.

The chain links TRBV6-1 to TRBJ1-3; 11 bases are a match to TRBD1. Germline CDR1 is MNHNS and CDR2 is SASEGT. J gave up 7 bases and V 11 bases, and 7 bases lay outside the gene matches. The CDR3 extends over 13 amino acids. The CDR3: CAGTGGISNTIYF. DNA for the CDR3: TGTGCCGGGACAGGGGGTATATCGAACACCATATATTTT.

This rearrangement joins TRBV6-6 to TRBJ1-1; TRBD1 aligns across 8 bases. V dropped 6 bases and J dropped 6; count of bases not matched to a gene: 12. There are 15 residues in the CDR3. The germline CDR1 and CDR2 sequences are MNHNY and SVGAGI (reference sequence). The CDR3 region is CASSGRGRPLAEAFF. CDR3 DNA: TGTGCCAGCAGCGGCAGGGGGCGGCCACTGGCTGAAGCTTTCTTT.

The CDR3 protein is CASSLDSGGSSYEQYF. For the CDR3, the DNA is TGCGCCAGCAGCTTGGATTCTGGTGGGAGCTCCTACGAGCAGTACTTC. V usage is TRBV5-1 and J usage is TRBJ2-7; D perhaps matches TRBD2 (5 bases). The ends were cut back, 0 bases at V and 0 bases at J, with 13 bases in the middle. Germline lookup yields CDR1 SGHRS and CDR2 YFSETQ. The CDR3 spans 16 residues.

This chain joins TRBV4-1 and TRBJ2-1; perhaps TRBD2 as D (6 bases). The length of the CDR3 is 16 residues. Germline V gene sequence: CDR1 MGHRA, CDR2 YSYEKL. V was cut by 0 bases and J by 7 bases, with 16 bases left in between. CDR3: CASSQDWPSESNEQFF. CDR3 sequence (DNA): TGCGCCAGCAGCCAAGATTGGCCTAGCGAGAGTAATGAGCAGTTCTTC.

The CDR3 spells CASSSLSSSYEQYF. In nucleotides, the CDR3 is TGTGCCAGCAGCTCCCTGTCTAGCTCCTACGAGCAGTACTTC. The chain uses TRBV5-4 and TRBJ2-7; D ambiguous. Per the germline V gene, CDR1 is SGHNT and CDR2 is YYREEE (reference sequence). This CDR3 comprises 14 residues. V lost 3 bases and J 0 bases, leaving 10 bases between the germline ends.

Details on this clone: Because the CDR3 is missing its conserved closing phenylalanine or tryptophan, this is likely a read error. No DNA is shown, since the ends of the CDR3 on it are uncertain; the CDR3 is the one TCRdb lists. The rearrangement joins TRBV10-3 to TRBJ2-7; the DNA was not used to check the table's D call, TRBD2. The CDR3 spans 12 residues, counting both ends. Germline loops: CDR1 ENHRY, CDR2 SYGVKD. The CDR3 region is CAIGGLLKDRRL.

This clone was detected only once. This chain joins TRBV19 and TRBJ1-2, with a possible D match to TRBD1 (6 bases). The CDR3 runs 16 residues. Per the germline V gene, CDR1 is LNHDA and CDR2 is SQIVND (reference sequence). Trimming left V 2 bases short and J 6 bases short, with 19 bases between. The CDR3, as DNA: TGTGCCAGTAGTATAAAGGCAATGGGGGGGGCGGATGGCTACACCTTC. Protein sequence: CASSIKAMGGADGYTF. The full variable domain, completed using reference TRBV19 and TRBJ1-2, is DGGITQSPKYLFRKEGQNVTLSCEQNLNHDAMYWYRQDPGQGLRLIYYSQIVNDFQKGDIAEGYSVSREKKESFPLTVTSAQKNPTAFYLCASSIKAMGGADGYTFGSGTRLTVV.

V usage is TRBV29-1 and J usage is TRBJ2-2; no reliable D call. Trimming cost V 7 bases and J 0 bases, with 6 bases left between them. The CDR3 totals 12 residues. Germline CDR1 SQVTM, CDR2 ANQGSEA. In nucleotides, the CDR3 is TGCAGCGGTTTAGCGAACACCGGGGAGCTGTTTTTT. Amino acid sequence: CSGLANTGELFF.

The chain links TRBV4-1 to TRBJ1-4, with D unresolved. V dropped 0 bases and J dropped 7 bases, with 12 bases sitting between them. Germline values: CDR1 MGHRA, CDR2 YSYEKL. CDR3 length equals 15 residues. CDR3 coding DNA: TGCGCCAGCAGCCAAGATGGGGAGTTCGGTGAAAAACTGTTTTTT. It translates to CASSQDGEFGEKLFF.

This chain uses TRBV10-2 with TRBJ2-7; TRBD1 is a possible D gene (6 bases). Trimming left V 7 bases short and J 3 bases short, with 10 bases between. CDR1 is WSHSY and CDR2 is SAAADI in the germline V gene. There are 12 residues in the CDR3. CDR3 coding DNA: TGCGCCAGCAATCCGGGACACTACGAGCAGTACTTC. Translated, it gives CASNPGHYEQYF.

DNA of the CDR3: TGCGCCAGCAGCACCGACAGGGCCCCCTACCAAGAGACCCAGTACTTC. It codes for CASSTDRAPYQETQYF. This chain joins TRBV5-1 and TRBJ2-5; TRBD1 matches at 7 bases. V shed 4 bases and J 0 bases; nucleotides not matched to a gene: 9. This CDR3 has 16 residues. CDR1 SGHRS and CDR2 YFSETQ come from the germline V gene.

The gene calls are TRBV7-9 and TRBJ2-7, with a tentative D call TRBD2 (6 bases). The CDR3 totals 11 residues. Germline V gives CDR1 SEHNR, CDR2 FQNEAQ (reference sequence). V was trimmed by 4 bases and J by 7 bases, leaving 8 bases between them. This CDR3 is CASSWGEEQYF. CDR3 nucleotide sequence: TGTGCCAGCAGCTGGGGGGAAGAGCAGTACTTC.

The CDR3 here is CASSGTGTDEKLFF. The CDR3 region has the DNA TGCGCCAGCAGCGGGACAGGGACAGATGAAAAACTGTTTTTT. The chain employs TRBV5-1 and TRBJ1-4; TRBD1 aligns across 9 bases. Per germline, CDR1 SGHRS and CDR2 YFSETQ. The CDR3 runs 14 residues. Trimming cost V 4 bases and J 6 bases; bases outside gene matches: 4.

CDR3 DNA: TGCGCCAGCAGTGGACGGGAGGGCCTCTACAATGAGCAGTTCTTC. Translated: CASSGREGLYNEQFF. This rearrangement joins TRBV10-2 to TRBJ2-1; 8 nucleotides match TRBD2. V lost 4 bases and J lost 3; bases outside the gene matches: 5. Germline values: CDR1 WSHSY, CDR2 SAAADI. The CDR3 extends over 15 amino acids.

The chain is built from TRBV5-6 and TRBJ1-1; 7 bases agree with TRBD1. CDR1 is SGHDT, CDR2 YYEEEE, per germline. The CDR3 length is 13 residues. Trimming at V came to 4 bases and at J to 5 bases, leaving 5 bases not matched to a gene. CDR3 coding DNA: TGTGCCAGCAGCCCGACAGGGTTTACTGAAGCTTTCTTT. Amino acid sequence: CASSPTGFTEAFF.

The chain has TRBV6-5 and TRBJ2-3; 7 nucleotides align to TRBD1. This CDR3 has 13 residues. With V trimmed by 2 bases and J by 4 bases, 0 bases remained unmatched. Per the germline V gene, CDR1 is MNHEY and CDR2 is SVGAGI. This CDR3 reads CASSYDRADTQYF. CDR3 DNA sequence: TGTGCCAGCAGTTACGACAGGGCAGATACGCAGTATTTT.

This CDR3 reads CASSDSRDISYEQYF. CDR3 coding DNA: TGTGCCAGCAGTGATAGTCGGGACATCTCCTACGAGCAGTACTTC. The V and J genes are TRBV2 and TRBJ2-7, with a tentative D call TRBD1 (6 bases). V lost 3 bases and J lost 0, with 12 bases in between. Looked up from germline, CDR1 is SNHLY and CDR2 is FYNNEI. The CDR3 loop spans 15 amino acids. Full variable domain (missing parts from reference TRBV2 and TRBJ2-7): EPEVTQTPSHQVTQMGQEVILRCVPISNHLYFYWYRQILGQKVEFLVSFYNNEISEKSEIFDDQFSVERPDGSNFTLKIRSTKLEDSAMYFCASSDSRDISYEQYFGPGTRLTVT.

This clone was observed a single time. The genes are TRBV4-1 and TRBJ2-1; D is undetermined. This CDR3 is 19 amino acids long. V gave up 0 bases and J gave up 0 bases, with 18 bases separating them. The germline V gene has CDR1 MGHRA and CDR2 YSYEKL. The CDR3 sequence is CASSQDFPGFSSSYNEQFF. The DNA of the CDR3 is TGCGCCAGCAGCCAAGACTTCCCCGGGTTCTCAAGCTCCTACAATGAGCAGTTCTTC.

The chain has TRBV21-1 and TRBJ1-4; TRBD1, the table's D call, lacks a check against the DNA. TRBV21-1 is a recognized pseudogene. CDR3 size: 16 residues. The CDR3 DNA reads TGTGCCAGCAGCGGGTCAACAGGGGATGGGTGTGAAAAACTGTTTTTT. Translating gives CASSGSTGDGCEKLFF.

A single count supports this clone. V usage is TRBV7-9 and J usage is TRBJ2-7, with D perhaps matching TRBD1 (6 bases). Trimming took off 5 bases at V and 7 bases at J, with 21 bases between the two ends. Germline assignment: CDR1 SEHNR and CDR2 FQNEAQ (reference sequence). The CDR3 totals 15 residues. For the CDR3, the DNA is TGTGCCAGCAGCCCCGACTGGGGGCCCTCGGGGGAGCAGTACTTC. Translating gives CASSPDWGPSGEQYF. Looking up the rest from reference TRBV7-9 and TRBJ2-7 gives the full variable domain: DTGVSQNPRHKITKRGQNVTFRCDPISEHNRLYWYRQTLGQGPEFLTYFQNEAQLEKSRLLSDRFSAERPKGSFSTLEIQRTEQGDSAMYLCASSPDWGPSGEQYFGPGTRLTVT.

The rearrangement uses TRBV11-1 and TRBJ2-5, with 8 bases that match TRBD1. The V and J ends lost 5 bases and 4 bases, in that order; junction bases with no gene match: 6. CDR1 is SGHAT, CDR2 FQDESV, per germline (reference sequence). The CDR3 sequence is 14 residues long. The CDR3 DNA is TGTGCCAGCAGCCCGGGACAGGCGGGAGAGACCCAGTACTTC. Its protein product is CASSPGQAGETQYF.